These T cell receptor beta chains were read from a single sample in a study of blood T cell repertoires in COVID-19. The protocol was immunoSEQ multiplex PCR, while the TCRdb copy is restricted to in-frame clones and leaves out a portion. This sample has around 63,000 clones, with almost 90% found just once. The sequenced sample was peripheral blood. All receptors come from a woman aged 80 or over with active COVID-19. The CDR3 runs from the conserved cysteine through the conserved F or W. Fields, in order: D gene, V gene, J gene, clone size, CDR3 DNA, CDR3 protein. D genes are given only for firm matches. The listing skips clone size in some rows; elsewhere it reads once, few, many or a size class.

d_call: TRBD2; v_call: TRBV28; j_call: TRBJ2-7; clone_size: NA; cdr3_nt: TGTGCCAGCAGTTTAGCGGGGGCCTACGAGCAGTACTTC; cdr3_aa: CASSLAGAYEQYF
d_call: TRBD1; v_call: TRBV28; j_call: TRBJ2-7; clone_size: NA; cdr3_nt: TGTGCCAGCAGCCCGACAGGGGCCAACTCCTACGAGCAGTACTTC; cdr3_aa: CASSPTGANSYEQYF
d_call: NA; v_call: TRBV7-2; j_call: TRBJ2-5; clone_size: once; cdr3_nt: TGTGCCAGCAGCCCCAGGACAGCGGAGACCCAGTACTTC; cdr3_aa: CASSPRTAETQYF
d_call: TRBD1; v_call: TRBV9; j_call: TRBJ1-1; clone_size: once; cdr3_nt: TGTGCCAGCAGCCTGGGACAGGGGGAGGGAGGCACTGAAGCTTTCTTT; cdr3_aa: CASSLGQGEGGTEAFF
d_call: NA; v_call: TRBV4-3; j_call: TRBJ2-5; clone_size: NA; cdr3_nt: TGCGCCAGCAGCCAAGAATATATAGCGGAGTTGGAGACCCAGTACTTC; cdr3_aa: CASSQEYIAELETQYF
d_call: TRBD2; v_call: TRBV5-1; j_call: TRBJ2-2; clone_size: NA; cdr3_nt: TGCGCCAGCAGCCGCGGGGGTTTAAACACCGGGGAGCTGTTTTTT; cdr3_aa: CASSRGGLNTGELFF
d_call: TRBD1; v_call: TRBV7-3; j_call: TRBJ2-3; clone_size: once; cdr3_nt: TGTGCCAGCAGCAGGGACAGATACACAGATACGCAGTATTTT; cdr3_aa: CASSRDRYTDTQYF
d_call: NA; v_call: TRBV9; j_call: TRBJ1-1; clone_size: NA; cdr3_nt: TGTGCCAGTACCAACAGGGCGAACACTGAAGCTTTCTTT; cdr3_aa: CASTNRANTEAFF
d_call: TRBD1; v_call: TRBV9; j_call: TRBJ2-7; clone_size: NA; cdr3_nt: TGTGCCAGCAGCGTCCGGGACAGGGATGGGGAGCAGTACTTC; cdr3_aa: CASSVRDRDGEQYF
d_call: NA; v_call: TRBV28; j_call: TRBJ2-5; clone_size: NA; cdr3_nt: TGTGCCAGCAGCCGCAAGGGGCTTCAAGAGACCCAGTACTTC; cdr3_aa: CASSRKGLQETQYF
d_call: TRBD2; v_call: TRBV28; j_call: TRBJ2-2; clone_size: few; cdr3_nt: TGTGCCAGCAGTTTTAGCGGGGGGCTCACCGGGGAGCTGTTTTTT; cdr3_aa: CASSFSGGLTGELFF
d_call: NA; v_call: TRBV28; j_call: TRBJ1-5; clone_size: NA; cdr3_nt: TGTGCCAGCAGTTTAGTTTCAGGGGATCAGCCCCAGCATTTT; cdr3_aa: CASSLVSGDQPQHF
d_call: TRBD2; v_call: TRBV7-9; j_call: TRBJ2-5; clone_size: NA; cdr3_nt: TGTGCCAGCAGCCCAGACGCTAGCGGGGAGACCCAGTACTTC; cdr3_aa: CASSPDASGETQYF
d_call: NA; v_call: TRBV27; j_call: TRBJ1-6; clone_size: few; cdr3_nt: TGTGCCAGCAGGCAAGTGGAGTGGTCCTATAATTCACCCCTCCACTTT; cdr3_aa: CASRQVEWSYNSPLHF
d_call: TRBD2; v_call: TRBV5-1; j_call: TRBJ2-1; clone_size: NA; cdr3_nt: TGCGCCAGCAGCCTGGCCTGGACTAGCGCTGAGGGGGACAATGAGCAGTTCTTC; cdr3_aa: CASSLAWTSAEGDNEQFF